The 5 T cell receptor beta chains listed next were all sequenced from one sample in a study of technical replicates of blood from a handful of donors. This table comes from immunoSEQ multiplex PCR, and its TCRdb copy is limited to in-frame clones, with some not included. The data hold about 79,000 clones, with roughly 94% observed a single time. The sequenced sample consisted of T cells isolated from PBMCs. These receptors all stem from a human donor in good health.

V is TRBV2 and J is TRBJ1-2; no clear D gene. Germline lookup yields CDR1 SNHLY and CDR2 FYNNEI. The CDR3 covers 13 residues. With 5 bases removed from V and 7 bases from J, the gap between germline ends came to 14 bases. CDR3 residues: CASSFEGAAGYTF. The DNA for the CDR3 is TGTGCCAGCAGTTTTGAGGGCGCCGCTGGCTACACCTTC.

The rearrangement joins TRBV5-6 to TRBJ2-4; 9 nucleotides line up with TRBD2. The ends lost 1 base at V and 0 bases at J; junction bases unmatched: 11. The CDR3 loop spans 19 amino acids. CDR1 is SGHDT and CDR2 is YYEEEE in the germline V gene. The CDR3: CASSLITAGGNLAKNIQYF. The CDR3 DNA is TGTGCCAGCAGCTTGATTACGGCGGGAGGGAATCTAGCCAAAAACATTCAGTACTTC.

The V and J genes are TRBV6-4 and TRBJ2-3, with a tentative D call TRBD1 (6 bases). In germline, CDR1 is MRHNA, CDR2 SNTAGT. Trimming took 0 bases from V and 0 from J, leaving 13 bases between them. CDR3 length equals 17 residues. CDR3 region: CASSDSIGTTSTDTQYF. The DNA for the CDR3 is TGTGCCAGCAGTGACTCGATTGGGACAACTAGCACAGATACGCAGTATTTT.

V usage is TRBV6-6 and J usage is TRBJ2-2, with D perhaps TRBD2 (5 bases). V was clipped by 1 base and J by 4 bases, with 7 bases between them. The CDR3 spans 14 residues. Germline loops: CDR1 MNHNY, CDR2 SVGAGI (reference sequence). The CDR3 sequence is CASSYFGVTGELFF. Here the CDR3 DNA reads TGTGCCAGCAGTTACTTCGGGGTCACCGGGGAGCTGTTTTTT.

The CDR3 sequence: CATSRPGLDSYEQYF. CDR3 sequence (DNA): TGTGCCACCAGCAGACCAGGACTGGACTCCTACGAGCAGTACTTC. The rearrangement joins TRBV15 to TRBJ2-7; the D gene is possibly TRBD2 (5 bases). The ends were cut back, 2 bases at V and 0 bases at J, with 11 bases in the middle. CDR3 length: 15 residues. Per the germline V gene, CDR1 is LNHNV and CDR2 is YYDKDF (reference sequence).